The rows below give T cell receptor beta chains drawn from one sample of a study of blood T cells in healthy people across ages. TCRdb reprocessed the 5' RACE reads via MiXCR and lists one record per CDR3 protein. This sample has some 1.4 million distinct CDR3 sequences, with approximately 40% found just once. Sequencing was carried out using blood. Receptors originate from a woman between 18 and 29 years old in good health. The CDR3 runs from the conserved cysteine through the conserved F or W. The order of the fields is J gene, V gene, D gene, clone size, CDR3 protein, CDR3 DNA. D genes are given only for firm matches. For some rows the clone size is stated as once, few or many, or as a class when expanded; others skip it.

j_call: TRBJ2-7; v_call: TRBV12-3/TRBV12-4; d_call: -; clone_size: once; cdr3_aa: CASTNLRGDEQYF; cdr3_nt: TGTGCCAGCACCAACTTGAGGGGGGATGAGCAGTACTTC
j_call: TRBJ2-5; v_call: TRBV5-1; d_call: TRBD2; clone_size: -; cdr3_aa: CASSSPGRAGQETQYF; cdr3_nt: TGCGCCAGCAGCTCCCCCGGACGAGCGGGGCAAGAGACCCAGTACTTC
j_call: TRBJ2-7; v_call: TRBV5-1; d_call: TRBD2; clone_size: once; cdr3_aa: CASKGGLAGDRSYNEQYF; cdr3_nt: TGCGCCAGCAAGGGAGGACTAGCGGGAGACCGGTCCTACAATGAGCAGTACTTC
j_call: TRBJ2-7; v_call: TRBV28; d_call: -; clone_size: few; cdr3_aa: CASSLPLGPYEQYF; cdr3_nt: TGTGCCAGCAGTTTACCCCTAGGGCCCTACGAGCAGTACTTC
j_call: TRBJ1-1; v_call: TRBV7-9; d_call: TRBD1; clone_size: few; cdr3_aa: CASSITGTGGTEAFF; cdr3_nt: TGTGCCAGCAGTATTACCGGGACAGGGGGGACTGAAGCTTTCTTT
j_call: TRBJ2-3; v_call: TRBV20-1; d_call: -; clone_size: -; cdr3_aa: CSANFPPHGTHTQYF; cdr3_nt: TGCAGTGCTAACTTTCCACCTCATGGCACGCATACGCAGTATTTT
j_call: TRBJ2-7; v_call: TRBV29-1; d_call: -; clone_size: -; cdr3_aa: CSVRERQSEQYF; cdr3_nt: TGCAGCGTTCGCGAGCGGCAGTCTGAGCAGTACTTC
j_call: TRBJ1-1; v_call: TRBV9; d_call: TRBD1; clone_size: few; cdr3_aa: CASSGHGTANTEAFF; cdr3_nt: TGTGCCAGCAGCGGCCATGGGACAGCCAACACTGAAGCTTTCTTT
j_call: TRBJ2-3; v_call: TRBV7-2; d_call: -; clone_size: few; cdr3_aa: CASSQPTVGATQYF; cdr3_nt: TGTGCCAGCAGCCAACCGACGGTGGGGGCTACGCAGTATTTT
j_call: TRBJ2-3; v_call: TRBV9; d_call: TRBD2; clone_size: -; cdr3_aa: CAAARRLAGGLPQYF; cdr3_nt: TGTGCAGCAGCGAGGAGACTAGCGGGAGGGTTACCGCAGTATTTT
j_call: TRBJ1-2; v_call: TRBV3-1; d_call: -; clone_size: -; cdr3_aa: CASSPLWEAGETYGYTF; cdr3_nt: TGTGCCAGCAGCCCCTTATGGGAGGCAGGGGAGACCTATGGCTACACCTTC
j_call: TRBJ1-4; v_call: TRBV6-5; d_call: TRBD1; clone_size: -; cdr3_aa: CASRRDREGEKPFF; cdr3_nt: TGTGCCAGCAGACGGGACAGGGAGGGTGAAAAACCGTTTTTT
j_call: TRBJ1-5; v_call: TRBV6-1; d_call: -; clone_size: -; cdr3_aa: CASSQSSPQHF; cdr3_nt: TGTGCCAGCAGTCAATCCAGCCCCCAGCATTTT
j_call: TRBJ2-1; v_call: TRBV2; d_call: -; clone_size: -; cdr3_aa: CASSEEDAFLREQFF; cdr3_nt: TGTGCCAGCAGTGAAGAGGACGCCTTTCTTCGGGAGCAGTTCTTC
j_call: TRBJ1-1; v_call: TRBV3-1; d_call: -; clone_size: -; cdr3_aa: CASSLLRGGTNTEAFF; cdr3_nt: TGTGCCAGCAGCCTTCTGCGGGGGGGGACGAACACTGAAGCTTTCTTT
j_call: TRBJ1-1; v_call: TRBV14; d_call: -; clone_size: once; cdr3_aa: CASSQEIGGLTVAFF; cdr3_nt: TGCGCCAGCAGCCAAGAAATAGGAGGCCTCACCGTAGCTTTCTTT
j_call: TRBJ2-7; v_call: TRBV25-1; d_call: TRBD1; clone_size: -; cdr3_aa: CASSITGTASYEQYF; cdr3_nt: TGTGCCAGCAGTATAACCGGGACAGCGTCCTACGAGCAGTACTTC
j_call: TRBJ1-2; v_call: TRBV12-3/TRBV12-4; d_call: TRBD1; clone_size: -; cdr3_aa: CASSGDRGPNYGYTF; cdr3_nt: TGTGCCAGCAGTGGTGACAGGGGGCCTAACTATGGCTACACCTTC
j_call: TRBJ2-7; v_call: TRBV27; d_call: -; clone_size: few; cdr3_aa: CASTGLEPYEQYF; cdr3_nt: TGTGCCAGCACCGGACTGGAACCCTACGAGCAGTACTTC
j_call: TRBJ2-7; v_call: TRBV29-1; d_call: TRBD1; clone_size: -; cdr3_aa: CNAQDRGYEQYF; cdr3_nt: TGCAACGCTCAGGACAGGGGGTACGAGCAGTACTTC